A single T cell receptor beta chain is shown here with its context. This clone appeared a single time. Its antigen remains unidentified. The record has no base qualities; no much larger clone is one base away. These data belong to a study of blood T cell repertoires in COVID-19 (dated by TCRdb to 2018 to 2021). The study in broad terms: The collaborator samples originated in the United States, Italy and Spain and spanned the acute and convalescent phases of COVID-19. The material from the prospective study consisted of cDNA or gDNA derived from T cells, B-cell-depleted T cells, or PBMCs. Samples came from the ongoing ImmuneRACE study (first 160 participants) plus 1,254 subjects from 6 global collaborators. Nearly every sample came with metadata listing a de-identified subject ID, COVID-19 status, age in years and sex. HLA class I and class II types, where available, came from metadata supplied by the sample provider rather than from assay-based typing. The repertoires were released in a freely available public database intended as a resource for research on the immune response to SARS-CoV-2. The dataset comprised deeply sampled blood TCRbeta repertoires from subjects exposed to, actively infected with, or recovered from COVID-19. Points the paper makes about the study in general: The quantity of clinical and demographic metadata differed by source and by participant and was supplied without curation.

TCRbeta CDR3 regions were amplified from genomic DNA by means of the immunoSEQ Assay, a bias-controlled multiplex PCR. On the study's bioinformatics: Nucleated cell counts per sample were estimated from amplification of reference gene primers within the assay. To quantify the absolute abundance of each unique TCRbeta CDR3 rearrangement, sequence reads were collapsed and filtered. Productive Simpson clonality was computed per sample as the square root of Simpson's diversity index over productive rearrangements. TCRdb took over this immuneACCESS table, retaining in-frame rearrangements with V and J assigned. Such tables are incomplete; in checked studies, under half of the missing clones stem from an unresolved V gene, and the remainder is unexplained. The DNA gave D and trimming, while V, J and clone size come from that table. The sample records 170,000 or so clones, just over 85% of which are singletons. The ten largest account for approximately 7% of the sample.

Its CDR3 holds 14 amino acids, cysteine through phenylalanine. Only the CDR3 DNA stays, 42 bases, in frame from base 1. V has 6 bases trimmed and J has 3 bases trimmed; junction bases matching no gene number 8. CDR1 MNHEY and CDR2 SVGAGI were looked up in the germline V gene. Each collaborating institution followed its own protocols to collect whole blood in K2EDTA tubes. For TCRbeta analysis, collaborator samples were shipped as frozen whole blood, as isolated PBMCs, or as DNA extracted from either sample type. Sequencing used peripheral blood. The chain is made from TRBV6-5 and TRBJ2-7, with TRBD1 identical over 7 junction bases. The source is a man between 45 and 60 years old with active or convalescent COVID-19. The DNA sequence is given as TGTGCCAGCAGGAATCGACAGGGTCACTACGAGCAGTACTTC. This gives the protein CASRNRQGHYEQYF.